The 25 T cell receptor beta chains presented below share a single source sample, sequenced in a study of blood T cell repertoires in COVID-19. Sequencing used immunoSEQ multiplex PCR; TCRdb keeps in-frame clones, though not all of them. The table shows around 120,000 clones, with 80% to 90% occurring only once. Sequencing used peripheral blood. Source of these receptors: an elderly man with active or convalescent COVID-19.

This clone has a handful of counts. The CDR3 DNA reads as TGTGCCAGCAGCTTTGGTACGGGTTTAGGAGGAAACACCATATATTTT. Translation: CASSFGTGLGGNTIYF. V gene TRBV5-5 combines with J gene TRBJ1-3; no reliable D call. Trimming took 2 bases from V and 4 from J, leaving 16 bases between them. Germline-derived CDR1 and CDR2 are SGHKS and YYEKEE (reference sequence). The CDR3 loop spans 16 amino acids.

The chain joins TRBV7-2 to TRBJ1-2, with unresolved D. This CDR3 spans 15 amino acids. Germline lookup yields CDR1 SGHTA and CDR2 FQGNSA. V was clipped by 5 bases and J by 3 bases, with 16 bases between them. CDR3 bases: TGTGCCAGCAGCCAATCCTATTGGGCTCACTATGGCTACACCTTC. As protein: CASSQSYWAHYGYTF.

The chain recombines TRBV29-1 with TRBJ2-7; 7 positions match TRBD2. The ends lost 6 bases at V and 6 bases at J; junction bases unmatched: 11. The CDR3 is made up of 13 amino acids. Per the germline V gene, CDR1 is SQVTM and CDR2 is ANQGSEA. The CDR3 DNA follows: TGCAGCGTGGACCTAGGACTAGTAGGCGAGCAGTACTTC. Translation gives CSVDLGLVGEQYF.

This chain joins TRBV27 and TRBJ1-2, with TRBD1 matching over 7 bases. The CDR3 loop spans 13 amino acids. CDR1 and CDR2 from the germline V gene are MNHEY and SMNVEV (reference sequence). V shed 5 bases, J shed 7 bases, and the junction held 7 bases outside the gene matches. The CDR3 spells CASSPGQVGGYTF. CDR3 coding DNA: TGTGCCAGCAGTCCCGGACAGGTGGGTGGCTACACCTTC.

This clone was seen only a few times. The rearrangement joins TRBV7-9 to TRBJ2-3; 8 nucleotides agree with TRBD1. Germline trimming cut 5 bases from V and 6 bases from J; bases unmatched to any gene: 4. The germline gives CDR1 SEHNR, CDR2 FQNEAQ (reference sequence). The CDR3 extends over 13 amino acids. The chain's CDR3 is CASSRRTGDTQYF. CDR3 DNA: TGTGCCAGCAGCCGGCGGACAGGGGATACGCAGTATTTT. Based on the CDR3 plus reference TRBV7-9 and TRBJ2-3, the full variable domain is DTGVSQNPRHKITKRGQNVTFRCDPISEHNRLYWYRQTLGQGPEFLTYFQNEAQLEKSRLLSDRFSAERPKGSFSTLEIQRTEQGDSAMYLCASSRRTGDTQYFGPGTRLTVL.

The chain employs TRBV27 and TRBJ2-5, with unresolved D. This CDR3 has 13 residues. V was trimmed by 5 bases and J by 1 base, leaving 8 bases between them. Looked up from germline, CDR1 is MNHEY and CDR2 is SMNVEV (reference sequence). In DNA, the CDR3 is TGTGCCAGCAGTAGCGCGACCCAAGAGACCCAGTACTTC. Amino acids: CASSSATQETQYF.

V gene TRBV6-6 combines with J gene TRBJ1-1; 7 nucleotides align to TRBD1. Germline V lookup: CDR1 MNHNY, CDR2 SVGAGI (reference sequence). Losses at the gene ends were 6 bases for V and 8 bases for J; bases not matched to a gene: 9. There are 13 residues in the CDR3. The CDR3 reads CASRSTGRIEAFF. The CDR3 coding sequence is TGTGCCAGCAGATCGACAGGGAGAATCGAAGCTTTCTTT.

The genes are TRBV5-1 and TRBJ1-2, with a tentative D call TRBD1 (5 bases). The CDR3 consists of 15 residues. Trimming took off 2 bases at V and 2 bases at J, with 13 bases between the two ends. Germline CDR1 is SGHRS and CDR2 is YFSETQ. The CDR3 protein is CASSLGEARNYGYTF. Written as DNA, the CDR3 is TGCGCCAGCAGCTTAGGGGAAGCCCGAAACTATGGCTACACCTTC.

This chain connects TRBV29-1 to TRBJ1-2; a weak D match, TRBD1 (6 bases). V lost 4 bases, J lost 4 bases, and 13 bases lay in between. This CDR3 has 13 amino acids. Germline CDR1 SQVTM, CDR2 ANQGSEA. The CDR3 region has the DNA TGCAGCGTTGTACAGGGAACCATCTATGGCTACACCTTC. This translates into CSVVQGTIYGYTF.

This rearrangement joins TRBV4-3 to TRBJ1-4; D remains ambiguous. This CDR3 has 14 amino acids. V was pared by 3 bases and J by 8 bases, with 13 bases between. CDR1 is LGHNA, CDR2 YSLEER, per germline. Written as DNA, the CDR3 is TGCGCCAGCAGCCACCAATCCGAGAGCGAAAAACTGTTTTTT. Its protein is CASSHQSESEKLFF.

The chain has TRBV4-2 and TRBJ1-4; D unclear. The CDR3 has 13 residues. Germline-derived CDR1 and CDR2 are LGHNA and YNFKEQ. V gave up 5 bases and J gave up 0 bases, with 4 bases separating them. CDR3 DNA sequence: TGTGCCAGCAGCAGAGCAACTAATGAAAAACTGTTTTTT. Its protein product is CASSRATNEKLFF.

The chain uses TRBV3-1 (or the pseudogene TRBV3-2) and TRBJ1-6, with D possibly TRBD1 on 6 matching bases. The CDR3 extends over 15 amino acids. V dropped 1 base and J dropped 6 bases, with 10 bases sitting between them. Germline CDR1 and CDR2: LGHDT and YNNKEL (reference sequence). In DNA form, the CDR3 reads TGTGCCAGCAGCCAAGTAGGACAGATTAATTCACCCCTCCACTTT. It is translated as CASSQVGQINSPLHF.

The gene calls are TRBV5-1 and TRBJ2-5, with 7 bases aligning to TRBD2. Germline CDR1 reads SGHRS; CDR2 reads YFSETQ. The length of the CDR3 is 14 residues. V dropped 1 base and J dropped 2; count of bases not matched to a gene: 2. CDR3: CASSLTSAQETQYF. The CDR3 nucleotides are TGCGCCAGCAGCTTGACTAGCGCGCAAGAGACCCAGTACTTC.

This clone was seen only once. The chain couples TRBV5-1 to TRBJ1-2, with D possibly TRBD1 on 5 matching bases. This CDR3 contains 14 residues. With 4 bases removed from V and 0 bases from J, the gap between germline ends came to 10 bases. The V gene's germline CDR1 is SGHRS and CDR2 YFSETQ. CDR3 in DNA: TGCGCCAGCAGCGCCGCAGGGACTAACTATGGCTACACCTTC. As protein: CASSAAGTNYGYTF.

The chain has TRBV7-6 and TRBJ2-7; 7 bases line up with TRBD2. The germline V gene has CDR1 SGHVS and CDR2 FNYEAQ. This CDR3 comprises 15 residues. J was trimmed by 3 bases and V by 5 bases; bases with no gene match: 10. CDR3 sequence: CASSRGASGDYEQYF. CDR3 DNA: TGTGCCAGCAGCCGGGGCGCTAGCGGAGACTACGAGCAGTACTTC.

The count of this clone is one. The chain uses TRBV3-1 (or the pseudogene TRBV3-2) and TRBJ1-1; D ambiguous. V was clipped by 2 bases and J by 10 bases, with 8 bases between them. The CDR3 covers 11 residues. The V gene's germline CDR1 is LGHDT and CDR2 YNNKEL (reference sequence). This CDR3 reads CASSQSGVAFF. CDR3 DNA sequence: TGTGCCAGCAGCCAATCCGGGGTAGCTTTCTTT.

The gene calls are TRBV2 and TRBJ2-7, with 7 bases that match TRBD1. V trimming: 6 bases; J trimming: 3 bases; junction bases outside the gene matches: 8. The CDR3 is 14 amino acids. Germline values: CDR1 SNHLY, CDR2 FYNNEI. The CDR3 coding sequence is TGTGCCAGCAGCGAACAGGGGCAACTCTACGAGCAGTACTTC. This gives the protein CASSEQGQLYEQYF.

The V gene is TRBV3-1 (or the pseudogene TRBV3-2), the J gene TRBJ2-2; D unclear. The CDR3 contains 18 residues. V gave up 6 bases and J gave up 4 bases, with 24 bases separating them. The germline CDR1 and CDR2 sequences are LGHDT and YNNKEL (reference sequence). This chain's CDR3 is CASRHKTPLRNSTGELFF. CDR3 DNA: TGTGCCAGCAGACATAAAACCCCTCTGCGGAATAGCACCGGGGAGCTGTTTTTT.

The rearrangement joins TRBV29-1 to TRBJ1-1; D remains unclear. This CDR3 has 12 amino acids. Trimming took off 4 bases at V and 0 bases at J, with 6 bases between the two ends. Germline values: CDR1 SQVTM, CDR2 ANQGSEA. In nucleotides, the CDR3 is TGCAGCGTTGCCAGGCTGAACACTGAAGCTTTCTTT. This encodes CSVARLNTEAFF.

The V gene is TRBV30, the J gene TRBJ1-5; D is uncertain. CDR3 size: 12 residues. Germline V gene data show CDR1 as GTSNPN and CDR2 as SVGIG (reference sequence). V lost 1 base and J lost 7, with 8 bases in between. Here the CDR3 DNA reads TGTGCCTGGAGTGCCACGGGGCAGCCCCAGCATTTT. It encodes CAWSATGQPQHF.

This chain joins TRBV29-1 and TRBJ1-4; D possibly corresponds to TRBD1 (6 bases). Deletions cut 4 bases from V and 3 bases from J, with 15 bases between. The CDR3 spans 15 residues. Germline CDR1 reads SQVTM; CDR2 reads ANQGSEA. The CDR3 reads CSVAGGAASNEKLFF. For the CDR3, the DNA is TGCAGCGTTGCGGGGGGGGCGGCTTCTAATGAAAAACTGTTTTTT.

J is TRBJ2-6 and V is TRBV5-4; 10 positions match TRBD1. The germline V gene has CDR1 SGHNT and CDR2 YYREEE (reference sequence). V lost 4 bases, J lost 2 bases, and 9 bases stayed unmatched. CDR3 length: 18 amino acids. The CDR3 coding sequence is TGTGCCAGCAGCGGGGGACAGGGGAGCTCCACTGGGGCCAACGTCCTGACTTTC. It translates to CASSGGQGSSTGANVLTF.

V is TRBV7-3 and J is TRBJ2-1, with a tentative D call TRBD2 (6 bases). The germline V gene encodes CDR1 SGHTA and CDR2 FQGTGA. V was clipped by 0 bases and J by 0 bases, with 9 bases between them. The CDR3 runs to 16 residues. Here the CDR3 DNA reads TGTGCCAGCAGCTTAACTGCGGGGCCCTCCTACAATGAGCAGTTCTTC. It encodes CASSLTAGPSYNEQFF.

The genes are TRBV19 and TRBJ1-5; D may be TRBD1 (6 bases). V dropped 7 bases and J dropped 11 bases, with 21 bases sitting between them. The CDR3 is made up of 14 amino acids. Germline values: CDR1 LNHDA, CDR2 SQIVND (reference sequence). The CDR3 is CASTPGHLPWTQHF. The CDR3 nucleotides read TGTGCCAGTACCCCGGGACATTTGCCATGGACCCAGCATTTT.

CDR3 bases: TGTGCCAGCAGCCCGTCGGGGTTCACAGATACGCAGTATTTT. This gives the protein CASSPSGFTDTQYF. The gene calls are TRBV5-5 and TRBJ2-3; possibly TRBD2 for D (5 bases). Germline CDR1 and CDR2: SGHKS and YYEKEE (reference sequence). V lost 4 bases and J lost 2, with 11 bases in between. There are 14 residues in the CDR3.